This T cell receptor (beta chain) was profiled in a study of shared clonotypes between healthy human individuals. About the research overall: CD4 naive cells filled three plates per donor, CD4 memory three, CD8 naive two and CD8 memory one.

The test was conducted at deep level. TCRdb's table, derived via immunoSEQ multiplex PCR, lists solely in-frame clones and lacks some. This sample has more than 2,000,000 clones; about 92% occur once, and the top ten carry more than 0.12%. For this clone: Its antigen is as yet unknown. Other DNA variants within this sample encode the same CDR3.

Germline CDR1 SGHRS, CDR2 YFSETQ. With 0 bases clipped from V and 5 bases from J, the junction kept 2 bases outside the gene matches. The CDR3 is 15 amino acids. Broader study findings: Sampling covered nothing but blood. Tissue TCR repertoires likely differ from those found in blood. Generation probabilities of non-shared clonotypes were lower (relative to those shared by all four donors).

This receptor was obtained from a man in his late teens or twenties in good health. V is TRBV5-1 and J is TRBJ2-2; 9 bases fit TRBD2. The specimen was naive CD4+ T cells sorted from blood. Subset described: CD45RA+ positively selected. The CDR3 nucleotides are TGCGCCAGCAGCTTGGCTAGCGGGGATACCGGGGAGCTGTTTTTT. Its translation: CASSLASGDTGELFF.